A selection of T cell receptor beta chains follows, all from one sample in a study of regulatory T cells in long-lasting Graves disease. TCRdb re-called the multiplex PCR reads through MiXCR, storing one row per CDR3 protein. Among about 420,000 distinct CDR3 sequences listed, 16% were seen once. These data also formed part of another study, on T cells in Graves' hyperthyroidism and ophthalmopathy.

The sequences come from peripheral blood mononuclear cells (PBMCs), collected at new diagnosis, from a patient treated with antithyroid drugs. The receptors were gathered from a woman between 18 and 29 years old with Graves disease. CDR3s include the opening cysteine and the closing phenylalanine or tryptophan. D genes are given only for firm matches. Clone size appears in some rows only: once, few, many, or a class for an expanded clone.

size: many; V: TRBV7-2; D: NA; J: TRBJ2-3; CDR3: CASSLGGKTQYF; DNA: TGTGCCAGCAGCTTAGGTGGGAAAACGCAGTATTTT
size: many; V: TRBV28; D: TRBD1; J: TRBJ1-1; CDR3: CASSMMTGVGFNEAFF; DNA: TGTGCCAGCAGTATGATGACAGGGGTTGGATTCAATGAAGCTTTCTTT
size: many; V: TRBV20-1; D: NA; J: TRBJ2-7; CDR3: CSARGTSSYEQYF; DNA: TGCAGTGCTAGAGGAACTAGTTCCTACGAGCAGTACTTC
size: NA; V: TRBV30; D: NA; J: TRBJ2-7; CDR3: CAWSKATTYEQYF; DNA: TGTGCCTGGAGTAAGGCGACAACCTACGAGCAGTACTTC
size: many; V: TRBV5-1; D: NA; J: TRBJ2-1; CDR3: CASSLGGWAGIDEQFF; DNA: TGCGCCAGCAGCTTGGGGGGATGGGCCGGGATCGATGAGCAGTTCTTC
size: NA; V: TRBV6-1; D: NA; J: TRBJ2-2; CDR3: CASGPFTGELFF; DNA: TGTGCCAGCGGACCCTTCACCGGGGAGCTGTTTTTT
size: NA; V: TRBV6-2/TRBV6-3; D: NA; J: TRBJ2-5; CDR3: CASSYRAVYQETQCF; DNA: TGTGCCAGCAGTTACAGGGCTGTGTACCAAGAGACCCAGTGCTTC
size: few; V: TRBV7-9; D: TRBD1; J: TRBJ2-7; CDR3: CASSLEQGMKAQYF; DNA: TGTGCCAGCAGCTTAGAACAGGGGATGAAGGCGCAGTACTTC
size: few; V: TRBV25-1; D: TRBD2; J: TRBJ2-5; CDR3: CASSAHEGLAGGGETQYF; DNA: TGTGCCAGCAGTGCTCATGAGGGACTAGCGGGAGGAGGAGAGACCCAGTACTTC
size: NA; V: TRBV12-3/TRBV12-4; D: NA; J: TRBJ2-7; CDR3: CASSWKGLGEQYF; DNA: TGTGCCAGCAGCTGGAAAGGGCTGGGGGAGCAGTACTTC
size: NA; V: TRBV20-1; D: TRBD2; J: TRBJ2-7; CDR3: CSATGEGVEQYF; DNA: TGCAGTGCCACGGGGGAGGGCGTCGAGCAGTACTTC
size: NA; V: TRBV7-3; D: TRBD1; J: TRBJ2-7; CDR3: CASSLLGTGGDEQYF; DNA: TGTGCCAGCAGCTTACTTGGGACAGGGGGCGACGAGCAGTACTTC
size: NA; V: TRBV6-1; D: NA; J: TRBJ1-2; CDR3: CASSLGSLGTDGYTF; DNA: TGTGCCAGCAGCCTAGGGTCGCTGGGGACCGATGGCTACACCTTC
size: few; V: TRBV19; D: TRBD1; J: TRBJ1-6; CDR3: CASTSAGGQGNSPLHF; DNA: TGTGCCAGTACGTCGGCGGGGGGACAGGGGAATTCACCCCTCCACTTT
size: NA; V: TRBV9; D: TRBD2; J: TRBJ2-2; CDR3: CASSPMTSGYTGELFF; DNA: TGTGCCAGCAGCCCGATGACTAGCGGCTACACCGGGGAGCTGTTTTTT
size: NA; V: TRBV11-3; D: NA; J: TRBJ2-3; CDR3: CASSPWDSPLRNTQYF; DNA: TGTGCCAGCAGCCCCTGGGATAGTCCCCTCCGGAATACGCAGTATTTT
size: many; V: TRBV7-3; D: NA; J: TRBJ2-3; CDR3: CASSLIGPDTQYF; DNA: TGTGCCAGCAGCCTCATCGGGCCAGATACGCAGTATTTT
size: NA; V: TRBV12-3/TRBV12-4; D: NA; J: TRBJ2-7; CDR3: CASSPRGENRTGDTYEQYF; DNA: TGTGCCAGCAGTCCACGGGGAGAAAATCGGACGGGAGACACCTACGAGCAGTACTTC
size: many; V: TRBV15; D: NA; J: TRBJ2-3; CDR3: CATSRVTATDTQYF; DNA: TGTGCCACCAGCAGAGTGACAGCCACAGATACGCAGTATTTT
size: NA; V: TRBV6-2/TRBV6-3; D: TRBD2; J: TRBJ2-3; CDR3: CASSYSPSGRLSTDTQYF; DNA: TGTGCCAGCAGTTACTCGCCTAGCGGGAGGTTAAGCACAGATACGCAGTATTTT
size: many; V: TRBV7-2; D: NA; J: TRBJ1-6; CDR3: CASSTQQGAYSPLHF; DNA: TGTGCCAGCAGCACCCAACAGGGTGCATATTCACCCCTCCACTTT
size: many; V: TRBV20-1; D: NA; J: TRBJ2-7; CDR3: CSALPGRPIPPYEQYF; DNA: TGCAGTGCTCTACCTGGACGGCCCATCCCCCCTTACGAGCAGTACTTC
size: few; V: TRBV30; D: NA; J: TRBJ1-1; CDR3: CAWSSGYTETFF; DNA: TGTGCCTGGAGTTCGGGGTACACTGAAACTTTCTTT
size: many; V: TRBV3-1; D: NA; J: TRBJ2-3; CDR3: CASSQDPGSGADTQYF; DNA: TGTGCCAGCAGCCAAGATCCGGGATCGGGCGCAGATACGCAGTATTTT
size: many; V: TRBV12-3/TRBV12-4; D: TRBD1; J: TRBJ2-3; CDR3: CASSLGILRSDRGDTDTQYF; DNA: TGTGCCAGCAGTTTAGGTATACTGAGGAGCGACAGGGGGGACACAGATACGCAGTATTTT
size: NA; V: TRBV20-1; D: NA; J: TRBJ2-5; CDR3: CSARVLRGAGETQYF; DNA: TGCAGTGCTAGAGTCTTACGGGGGGCTGGGGAGACCCAGTACTTC
size: few; V: TRBV12-5; D: NA; J: TRBJ2-5; CDR3: CASGFWEETQYF; DNA: TGTGCTAGTGGTTTTTGGGAGGAGACCCAGTACTTC
size: NA; V: TRBV7-2; D: NA; J: TRBJ2-2; CDR3: CASRGWREDTGELFF; DNA: TGTGCCAGCAGGGGATGGCGGGAAGACACCGGGGAGCTGTTTTTT
size: many; V: TRBV11-2; D: NA; J: TRBJ2-5; CDR3: CASTPLVGSQETQYF; DNA: TGTGCCAGCACCCCGCTTGTGGGGTCCCAAGAGACCCAGTACTTC
size: NA; V: TRBV29-1; D: TRBD1; J: TRBJ2-2; CDR3: CSAGPGGNTGELFF; DNA: TGCAGCGCCGGCCCAGGGGGCAACACCGGGGAGCTGTTTTTT
size: many; V: TRBV3-1; D: NA; J: TRBJ1-1; CDR3: CASSYQPGRRMNTEAFF; DNA: TGTGCCAGCAGCTATCAACCTGGGAGGAGAATGAACACTGAAGCTTTCTTT
size: NA; V: TRBV19; D: TRBD2; J: TRBJ2-1; CDR3: CASRILAGVAEQFF; DNA: TGTGCCAGTAGAATACTAGCGGGAGTTGCTGAGCAGTTCTTC
size: many; V: TRBV5-1; D: TRBD1; J: TRBJ1-1; CDR3: CASSLIGGGMNTEAFF; DNA: TGCGCCAGCAGCTTGATAGGGGGCGGCATGAACACTGAAGCTTTCTTT
size: many; V: TRBV6-5; D: NA; J: TRBJ2-7; CDR3: CASSYWGEGVYEQYF; DNA: TGTGCCAGCAGTTACTGGGGGGAAGGGGTCTACGAGCAGTACTTC
size: many; V: TRBV30; D: NA; J: TRBJ2-2; CDR3: CAWSVGRAAGELFF; DNA: TGTGCCTGGAGTGTCGGCAGGGCCGCCGGGGAGCTGTTTTTT
size: many; V: TRBV12-3/TRBV12-4; D: NA; J: TRBJ2-7; CDR3: CASSQPGRTYEQYF; DNA: TGTGCCAGCAGTCAACCGGGACGGACCTACGAGCAGTACTTC
size: few; V: TRBV4-1; D: TRBD2; J: TRBJ2-6; CDR3: CASSQGASGSSGANVLTF; DNA: TGCGCCAGCAGCCAAGGGGCTAGCGGGTCTTCTGGGGCCAACGTCCTGACTTTC
size: many; V: TRBV29-1; D: TRBD1; J: TRBJ2-1; CDR3: CSVRDRGRYNEQFF; DNA: TGCAGCGTCCGGGACAGGGGGAGATACAATGAGCAGTTCTTC
size: NA; V: TRBV12-3/TRBV12-4; D: TRBD1; J: TRBJ1-4; CDR3: CASTRTGPYEKLFF; DNA: TGTGCCAGCACCCGGACAGGGCCCTATGAAAAACTGTTTTTT
size: many; V: TRBV30; D: NA; J: TRBJ1-1; CDR3: CAWSVRAEAFF; DNA: TGTGCCTGGAGTGTAAGGGCTGAAGCTTTCTTT
size: many; V: TRBV7-9; D: NA; J: TRBJ2-1; CDR3: CASSPRTDNEQFF; DNA: TGTGCCAGCAGCCCCCGGACAGACAATGAGCAGTTCTTC